These T cell receptor beta chains were read from a single sample in a study of T cells in localized non-small cell lung cancer. Sequencing used immunoSEQ multiplex PCR; TCRdb keeps in-frame clones, though not all of them. The table lists 18,000 or so clones, approximately 83% of them singletons. The sample in question was peripheral blood, obtained before any cancer treatment. The receptors derive from a female donor at least 60 years old with stage I lung adenocarcinoma. Each CDR3 is given with its conserved first and last residue. A D gene is named only where the DNA matches it firmly. Clone sizes are given selectively: once, few, many, or a class where the clone is expanded.

J gene	V gene	D gene	clone size	CDR3 protein	CDR3 DNA
TRBJ1-3	TRBV15	-	-	CATSRERRGGGNTIYF	TGTGCCACCAGCAGAGAACGGAGGGGGGGAGGAAACACCATATATTTT
TRBJ1-2	TRBV9	-	-	CASSVVGPAAGYTF	TGTGCCAGCAGCGTAGTTGGGCCAGCCGCTGGCTACACCTTC
TRBJ1-1	TRBV6-5	-	-	CASSLLGESAEAFF	TGTGCCAGCAGTCTCTTAGGGGAGTCGGCTGAAGCTTTCTTT
TRBJ2-2	TRBV7-9	-	-	CASTEGSFGELFF	TGTGCCAGCACCGAAGGCTCTTTCGGGGAGCTGTTTTTT
TRBJ2-7	TRBV7-9	-	-	CASSKSIYEQYF	TGTGCCAGCAGCAAGTCTATCTACGAGCAGTACTTC
TRBJ2-1	TRBV5-1	TRBD2	-	CASSTTSGGAGGEQFF	TGCGCCAGCAGTACCACTAGCGGGGGGGCAGGTGGTGAGCAGTTCTTC
TRBJ2-3	TRBV7-9	-	-	CASSSMGRGLSTDTQYF	TGTGCCAGCAGCTCCATGGGGCGGGGGCTAAGCACAGATACGCAGTATTTT
TRBJ1-1	TRBV6-1	-	-	CASSERRESAEAFF	TGTGCCAGCAGTGAACGCAGGGAGTCCGCTGAAGCTTTCTTT
TRBJ1-4	TRBV15	-	-	CATSREVAINEKLFF	TGTGCCACCAGCAGAGAAGTGGCTATAAATGAAAAACTGTTTTTT
TRBJ1-2	TRBV5-1	-	-	CASRRTAARGYTF	TGCGCCAGCAGACGGACGGCCGCTCGGGGCTACACCTTC
TRBJ2-2	TRBV18	-	-	CASSPRIPAGELFF	TGTGCCAGCTCACCACGCATACCCGCCGGGGAGCTGTTTTTT
TRBJ2-6	TRBV7-3	-	-	CASSIQEANVLTF	TGTGCCAGCAGCATCCAGGAGGCCAACGTCCTGACTTTC
TRBJ2-7	TRBV19	-	once	CASRGQGGPYEQYF	TGTGCCAGCAGAGGGCAGGGCGGACCCTACGAGCAGTACTTC
TRBJ1-2	TRBV19	-	once	CASSSSGESNYGYTF	TGTGCCAGTAGCTCCAGCGGGGAATCTAACTATGGCTACACCTTC
TRBJ2-3	TRBV5-4	TRBD2	few	CASSTGLAGTDTQYF	TGTGCCAGCAGCACGGGACTAGCGGGGACAGATACGCAGTATTTT
TRBJ2-3	TRBV6-6	-	-	CASSWGNTDTQYF	TGTGCCAGCAGTTGGGGAAACACAGATACGCAGTATTTT
TRBJ1-6	TRBV29-1	-	few	CSVAQGPDSPLHF	TGCAGCGTGGCGCAGGGTCCAGATTCACCCCTCCACTTT
TRBJ2-1	TRBV30	-	-	CAFELGSYNEQFF	TGTGCCTTTGAATTGGGCTCCTACAATGAGCAGTTCTTC
TRBJ2-2	TRBV6-6	TRBD1	-	CASSEKTGITGELFF	TGTGCCAGCAGCGAAAAGACAGGGATAACCGGGGAGCTGTTTTTT
TRBJ1-2	TRBV7-8	-	-	CASSLSNSYRNYGYTF	TGTGCCAGCAGCTTGTCAAACAGTTACCGTAACTATGGCTACACCTTC
TRBJ1-2	TRBV10-3	-	-	CAISEGSGGYTF	TGTGCCATCAGTGAAGGGTCTGGGGGCTACACCTTC
TRBJ2-1	TRBV5-1	-	-	CASSLGPTSSYNEQFF	TGCGCCAGCAGCTTGGGACCTACCAGCTCCTACAATGAGCAGTTCTTC
TRBJ1-1	TRBV27	-	-	CASSFEGARPNTEAFF	TGTGCCAGCAGTTTCGAAGGGGCACGCCCGAACACTGAAGCTTTCTTT
TRBJ1-2	TRBV6-6	-	-	CASSSFRQIFGYGYTF	TGTGCCAGCAGTTCTTTTCGGCAAATATTCGGTTATGGCTACACCTTC
TRBJ2-3	TRBV9	-	-	CASRWGEISTDTQYF	TGTGCCAGCAGGTGGGGGGAAATCAGCACAGATACGCAGTATTTT
TRBJ2-7	TRBV27	TRBD1	-	CASALGTGAYEQYF	TGTGCCAGCGCCCTGGGGACAGGAGCCTACGAGCAGTACTTC
TRBJ2-5	TRBV5-1	-	-	CASSTGPTETQYF	TGCGCCAGCAGCACCGGACCAACAGAGACCCAGTACTTC
TRBJ2-2	TRBV10-1	TRBD1	once	CASSAGGTGELFF	TGCGCCAGCAGTGCAGGGGGCACCGGGGAGCTGTTTTTT
TRBJ1-4	TRBV19	TRBD1	-	CASSRQGVGWKLFF	TGTGCCAGTAGTAGACAGGGGGTAGGTTGGAAACTGTTTTTT
TRBJ1-4	TRBV2	-	-	CASSEMEWEGNNEKLFF	TGTGCCAGCAGTGAAATGGAATGGGAGGGTAATAATGAAAAACTGTTTTTT
TRBJ1-2	TRBV5-1	-	-	CASSLVRADYGYTF	TGCGCCAGCAGCTTGGTGAGGGCAGACTATGGCTACACCTTC
TRBJ1-3	TRBV7-3	-	once	CASSYGAGNTIYF	TGTGCCAGCAGCTATGGGGCTGGAAACACCATATATTTT
TRBJ1-2	TRBV5-4	-	-	CASSPPTAVNYGYTF	TGTGCCAGCAGCCCCCCGACGGCCGTTAACTATGGCTACACCTTC
TRBJ1-5	TRBV7-2	TRBD1	-	CASSEGQGIQPQHF	TGTGCCAGCAGCGAAGGACAGGGGATTCAGCCCCAGCATTTT
TRBJ2-7	TRBV27	-	once	CASSTTRGSSYEQYF	TGTGCCAGCAGTACCACCCGGGGGAGCTCCTACGAGCAGTACTTC
TRBJ1-2	TRBV10-1	-	-	CASSGRTDYGYTF	TGCGCCAGCAGTGGCCGGACTGACTATGGCTACACCTTC
TRBJ1-1	TRBV6-1	-	-	CASPRQTGMNTEAFF	TGTGCCAGCCCCCGCCAGACCGGGATGAACACTGAAGCTTTCTTT
TRBJ1-3	TRBV15	-	-	CATTDRVSGNTIYF	TGTGCCACCACTGATCGAGTCTCTGGAAACACCATATATTTT
TRBJ1-1	TRBV7-8	TRBD1	once	CASSLTGTEAFF	TGTGCCAGCAGCTTGACAGGGACTGAAGCTTTCTTT
TRBJ2-3	TRBV2	TRBD1	-	CASSDRRQGPDTQYF	TGTGCCAGCAGTGATAGAAGACAGGGCCCAGATACGCAGTATTTT
TRBJ2-1	TRBV5-1	-	-	CASGSQGSSYNEQFF	TGCGCCAGCGGAAGTCAGGGTAGCTCCTACAATGAGCAGTTCTTC
TRBJ1-6	TRBV13	-	-	CASSLGASGASYNSPLHF	TGTGCCAGCAGCTTAGGGGCCTCAGGGGCCTCCTATAATTCACCCCTCCACTTT
TRBJ2-5	TRBV27	TRBD2	-	CASSFSLAGAQETQYF	TGTGCCAGCAGTTTTTCCCTAGCGGGGGCCCAAGAGACCCAGTACTTC
TRBJ1-1	TRBV7-9	-	-	CASSLQGAIQNTEAFF	TGTGCCAGCAGCTTACAAGGGGCGATACAGAACACTGAAGCTTTCTTT
TRBJ2-3	TRBV10-3	TRBD2	-	CAITSGGADTQYF	TGTGCCATAACTAGCGGGGGGGCAGATACGCAGTATTTT
TRBJ1-1	TRBV19	-	-	CASSIQDIRTEAFF	TGTGCCAGTAGTATCCAGGACATACGAACTGAAGCTTTCTTT
TRBJ1-2	TRBV5-2	-	-	CASSQDLGTGGAVGYTF	TGCGCCAGCAGCCAAGATCTGGGAACGGGGGGCGCGGTAGGCTACACCTTC
TRBJ1-5	TRBV30	-	-	CAWSRVDLGPQHF	TGTGCCTGGAGTCGGGTGGACCTTGGGCCCCAGCATTTT
TRBJ1-5	TRBV11-1	-	-	CASSLHSNQPQHF	TGTGCCAGCAGCTTGCATAGCAATCAGCCCCAGCATTTT
TRBJ2-7	TRBV27	-	-	CASSLIQGGEQYF	TGTGCCAGCAGTTTAATCCAGGGAGGCGAGCAGTACTTC
TRBJ2-3	TRBV5-4	TRBD2	few	CASSLGASGGLDTQYF	TGTGCCAGCAGCTTGGGGGCTAGCGGGGGGCTAGATACGCAGTATTTT
TRBJ2-7	TRBV7-8	-	-	CASSFDSLGRPYEQYF	TGTGCCAGCAGCTTTGACTCCTTGGGGCGCCCCTACGAGCAGTACTTC
TRBJ1-2	TRBV19	TRBD1	-	CASSYGTGTAYGYTF	TGTGCCAGTAGTTACGGGACAGGGACGGCCTATGGCTACACCTTC
TRBJ2-3	TRBV29-1	TRBD1	-	CSVRQGSDTQYF	TGCAGCGTTAGACAGGGCTCTGATACGCAGTATTTT
TRBJ1-3	TRBV10-2	TRBD1	-	CATLGGISRGPGNTIYF	TGCGCCACCCTCGGGGGGATATCCAGGGGGCCTGGAAACACCATATATTTT
TRBJ2-3	TRBV2	TRBD2	-	CASSDNWDGTSAEDTQYF	TGTGCCAGCAGTGACAATTGGGACGGGACTAGCGCGGAAGATACGCAGTATTTT
TRBJ1-2	TRBV4-3	-	few	CASSQSDLSAGYTF	TGCGCCAGCAGCCAATCGGACTTATCAGCTGGCTACACCTTC
TRBJ1-5	TRBV11-2	-	-	CASSLGSNQPQHF	TGTGCCAGCAGCTTGGGTAGCAATCAGCCCCAGCATTTT
TRBJ1-4	TRBV6-1	TRBD1	few	CASTRTGENEKLFF	TGTGCCAGCACCCGGACAGGGGAGAATGAAAAACTGTTTTTT
TRBJ2-7	TRBV6-5	TRBD1	once	CASSYSTQGAYEQYF	TGTGCCAGCAGTTACTCGACCCAGGGGGCTTACGAGCAGTACTTC